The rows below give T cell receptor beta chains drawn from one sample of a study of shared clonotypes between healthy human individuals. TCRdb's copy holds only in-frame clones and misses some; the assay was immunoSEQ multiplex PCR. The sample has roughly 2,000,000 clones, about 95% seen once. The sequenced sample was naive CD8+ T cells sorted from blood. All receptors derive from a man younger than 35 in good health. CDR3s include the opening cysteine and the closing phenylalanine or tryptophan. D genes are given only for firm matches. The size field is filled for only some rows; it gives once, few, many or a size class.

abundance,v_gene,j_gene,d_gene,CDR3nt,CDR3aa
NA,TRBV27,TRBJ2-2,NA,TGTGCCAGCAGCCCTCAGGCCCTGCTTCCCGGGGAGCTGTTTTTT,CASSPQALLPGELFF
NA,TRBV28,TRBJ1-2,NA,TGTGCCAGCAGTTTACCACTAGCACTCGAGTATGGCTACACCTTC,CASSLPLALEYGYTF
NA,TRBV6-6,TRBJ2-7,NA,TGTGCCAGCAGTTCTTCAGGGAGCTCCTACGAGCAGTACTTC,CASSSSGSSYEQYF
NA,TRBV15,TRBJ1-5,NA,TGTGCCACCAGCAGAGATTGGGGAGGAAATCAGCCCCAGCATTTT,CATSRDWGGNQPQHF
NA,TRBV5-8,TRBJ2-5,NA,TGTGCCAGCAGCTACCCGGGGTGGCTTGGGGAGACCCAGTACTTC,CASSYPGWLGETQYF
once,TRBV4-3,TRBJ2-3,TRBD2,TGCGCCAGCAGCCAAGATCTCGGACTAGTACCAGATACGCAGTATTTT,CASSQDLGLVPDTQYF
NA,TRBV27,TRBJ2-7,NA,TGTGCCAGCAGCTCCACGGGAGTCTACGAGCAGTACTTC,CASSSTGVYEQYF
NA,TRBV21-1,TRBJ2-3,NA,TGTGCCAGCAGCAAAGACAGACTAGCGGGGCACACAGATACGCAGTATTTT,CASSKDRLAGHTDTQYF
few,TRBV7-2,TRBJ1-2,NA,TGTGCCAGCAGCTTAGGACCGGCTAACTATGGCTACACCTTC,CASSLGPANYGYTF
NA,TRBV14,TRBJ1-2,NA,TGTGCCAGCAGCCAAGGAAGGGACCGTCTTAACTATGGCTACACCTTC,CASSQGRDRLNYGYTF
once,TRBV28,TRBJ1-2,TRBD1,TGTGCCAGCAGTTGGACAGGGTACGACTATGGCTACACCTTC,CASSWTGYDYGYTF
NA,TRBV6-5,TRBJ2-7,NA,TGTGCCAGCAGTTATACCTCGGAGAGCTCCTACGAGCAGTACTTC,CASSYTSESSYEQYF
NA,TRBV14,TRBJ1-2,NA,TGTGCCAGCAGCCAAGTAAACGGGGGGTATGGCTACACCTTC,CASSQVNGGYGYTF
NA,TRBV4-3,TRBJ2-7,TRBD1,TGCGCCAGCAGCCAAGAAGGGACAGGGGACGAGCAGTACTTC,CASSQEGTGDEQYF
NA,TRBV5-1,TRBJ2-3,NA,TGCGCCAGCAGCCCAAGAGGGGCGCCACTTACAGATACGCAGTATTTT,CASSPRGAPLTDTQYF
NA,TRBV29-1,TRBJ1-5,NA,TGCAGCGTCGAGGGGGAGAGCAATCAGCCCCAGCATTTT,CSVEGESNQPQHF
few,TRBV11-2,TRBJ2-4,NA,TGTGCCAGCAGCTTAGATGGGTTCGCGGGGGCCAAAAACATTCAGTACTTC,CASSLDGFAGAKNIQYF